The rows below give T cell receptor beta chains drawn from one sample of a study of siplizumab effects on memory and regulatory T cells. This table comes from immunoSEQ multiplex PCR, and its TCRdb copy is limited to in-frame clones, with some not included. The table records roughly 100,000 clones, 80% to 95% of them present only once. Source material: CD4+ T cells sorted from blood. All receptors derive from a human donor in good health. Both conserved end residues are part of each CDR3. Fields, in order: clone size, J gene, D gene, V gene, CDR3 length, CDR3 protein, CDR3 DNA. The D gene is left open where the match is weak. Where a row states a size, it is once, few, many or the class of an expanded clone; other rows omit it.

clone size: .
J gene: TRBJ2-4
D gene: TRBD2
V gene: TRBV6-1
CDR3 length: 15
CDR3 protein: CASSRLAGFKNIQYF
CDR3 DNA: TGTGCCAGCAGTCGCCTAGCGGGATTTAAAAACATTCAGTACTTC

clone size: .
J gene: TRBJ1-4
D gene: .
V gene: TRBV6-6
CDR3 length: 16
CDR3 protein: CASNGDAGTNNEKLFF
CDR3 DNA: TGTGCCAGCAATGGGGACGCGGGAACGAACAATGAAAAACTGTTTTTT

clone size: .
J gene: TRBJ1-1
D gene: .
V gene: TRBV18
CDR3 length: 15
CDR3 protein: CASSPGRLGVGEAFF
CDR3 DNA: TGTGCCAGCTCACCCGGACGCCTCGGGGTTGGTGAAGCTTTCTTT

clone size: .
J gene: TRBJ2-1
D gene: TRBD2
V gene: TRBV4-1
CDR3 length: 18
CDR3 protein: CASSHRDSRLAGSNEQFF
CDR3 DNA: TGCGCCAGCAGCCACCGGGACTCCAGGCTAGCGGGAAGCAATGAGCAGTTCTTC

clone size: .
J gene: TRBJ2-3
D gene: .
V gene: TRBV5-1
CDR3 length: 15
CDR3 protein: CASSPSVPSTDTQYF
CDR3 DNA: TGCGCCAGCAGCCCCTCGGTCCCTAGCACAGATACGCAGTATTTT

clone size: .
J gene: TRBJ2-7
D gene: .
V gene: TRBV2
CDR3 length: 11
CDR3 protein: CASSKRTEQYF
CDR3 DNA: TGTGCCAGCAGCAAACGTACAGAGCAGTACTTC

clone size: .
J gene: TRBJ1-2
D gene: .
V gene: TRBV18
CDR3 length: 12
CDR3 protein: CASSPTNYGYTF
CDR3 DNA: TGTGCCAGCTCACCGACTAACTATGGCTACACCTTC

clone size: .
J gene: TRBJ2-3
D gene: .
V gene: TRBV20-1
CDR3 length: 11
CDR3 protein: CSASSGDTQYF
CDR3 DNA: TGCAGTGCTAGTAGTGGAGATACGCAGTATTTT

clone size: .
J gene: TRBJ1-2
D gene: .
V gene: TRBV28
CDR3 length: 14
CDR3 protein: CASTRGGLGDGYTF
CDR3 DNA: TGTGCCAGCACTCGAGGAGGCCTAGGGGATGGCTACACCTTC

clone size: .
J gene: TRBJ2-1
D gene: TRBD1
V gene: TRBV25-1
CDR3 length: 15
CDR3 protein: CASSEIGTGYNEQFF
CDR3 DNA: TGTGCCAGCAGTGAAATAGGGACAGGCTACAATGAGCAGTTCTTC

clone size: .
J gene: TRBJ2-7
D gene: .
V gene: TRBV5-6
CDR3 length: 16
CDR3 protein: CASSNLWGQFSYEQYF
CDR3 DNA: TGTGCCAGCAGCAACCTTTGGGGCCAGTTTAGTTACGAGCAGTACTTC

clone size: .
J gene: TRBJ2-7
D gene: TRBD1
V gene: TRBV20-1
CDR3 length: 11
CDR3 protein: CSAEDRGRLGF
CDR3 DNA: TGCAGTGCTGAGGACAGGGGGCGGTTGGGTTTC

clone size: .
J gene: TRBJ2-1
D gene: .
V gene: TRBV19
CDR3 length: 16
CDR3 protein: CASSMLGQGPGNEQFF
CDR3 DNA: TGTGCCAGTAGTATGTTAGGGCAAGGGCCGGGCAATGAGCAGTTCTTC

clone size: .
J gene: TRBJ2-7
D gene: .
V gene: TRBV7-9
CDR3 length: 15
CDR3 protein: CASSLVRQYAYEQYF
CDR3 DNA: TGTGCCAGCAGCTTAGTCCGACAGTACGCCTACGAGCAGTACTTC

clone size: .
J gene: TRBJ2-1
D gene: .
V gene: TRBV21-1
CDR3 length: 16
CDR3 protein: CASSSQAGVVGYEQFF
CDR3 DNA: TGTGCCAGCAGCAGCCAAGCGGGAGTGGTTGGGTACGAGCAGTTCTTC

clone size: few
J gene: TRBJ2-7
D gene: .
V gene: TRBV15
CDR3 length: 17
CDR3 protein: CATSRDLGMARGYEQYF
CDR3 DNA: TGTGCCACCAGCAGAGATCTTGGAATGGCCAGGGGCTACGAGCAGTACTTC

clone size: .
J gene: TRBJ1-1
D gene: .
V gene: TRBV27
CDR3 length: 13
CDR3 protein: CASTPWSGTEAFF
CDR3 DNA: TGTGCCAGCACCCCTTGGAGTGGGACTGAAGCTTTCTTT

clone size: .
J gene: TRBJ1-4
D gene: TRBD1
V gene: TRBV4-1
CDR3 length: 18
CDR3 protein: CASSQGRQGRLRAGELFF
CDR3 DNA: TGCGCCAGCAGCCAGGGTCGACAGGGACGATTACGGGCCGGTGAACTGTTTTTT

clone size: few
J gene: TRBJ2-2
D gene: TRBD2
V gene: TRBV7-3
CDR3 length: 15
CDR3 protein: CASSLAGALTGELFF
CDR3 DNA: TGTGCCAGCAGCTTAGCGGGAGCCCTCACCGGGGAGCTGTTTTTT

clone size: .
J gene: TRBJ2-1
D gene: .
V gene: TRBV5-1
CDR3 length: 16
CDR3 protein: CASRVMGTVGLPEQFF
CDR3 DNA: TGCGCCAGCAGGGTGATGGGCACCGTGGGGTTGCCTGAGCAGTTCTTC

clone size: .
J gene: TRBJ2-1
D gene: .
V gene: TRBV6-4
CDR3 length: 15
CDR3 protein: CASGWAGQQVNEQFF
CDR3 DNA: TGTGCCAGCGGATGGGCAGGACAGCAGGTGAATGAGCAGTTCTTC

clone size: .
J gene: TRBJ2-5
D gene: .
V gene: TRBV18
CDR3 length: 15
CDR3 protein: CASSQRNRIQETQYF
CDR3 DNA: TGTGCCAGCTCACAAAGGAACAGGATCCAAGAGACCCAGTACTTC

clone size: .
J gene: TRBJ2-1
D gene: .
V gene: TRBV9
CDR3 length: 15
CDR3 protein: CASSVVASAHNEQFF
CDR3 DNA: TGTGCCAGCAGCGTTGTGGCTAGCGCACACAATGAGCAGTTCTTC

clone size: .
J gene: TRBJ2-7
D gene: .
V gene: TRBV9
CDR3 length: 15
CDR3 protein: CASSASDGFSYEQYF
CDR3 DNA: TGTGCCAGCAGCGCCTCGGACGGATTCTCCTACGAGCAGTACTTC

clone size: .
J gene: TRBJ2-3
D gene: TRBD2
V gene: TRBV14
CDR3 length: 14
CDR3 protein: CASSQSGRTDTQYF
CDR3 DNA: TGTGCCAGCAGCCAAAGCGGGAGAACAGATACGCAGTATTTT

clone size: few
J gene: TRBJ1-2
D gene: TRBD1
V gene: TRBV2
CDR3 length: 16
CDR3 protein: CASSEARSGGEYGYTF
CDR3 DNA: TGTGCCAGCAGTGAAGCGCGGTCAGGGGGCGAATATGGCTACACCTTC

clone size: once
J gene: TRBJ2-2
D gene: TRBD2
V gene: TRBV5-6
CDR3 length: 16
CDR3 protein: CASSLRAGVDTGELFF
CDR3 DNA: TGTGCCAGCAGCTTGAGAGCGGGAGTCGACACCGGGGAGCTGTTTTTT

clone size: .
J gene: TRBJ2-7
D gene: TRBD2
V gene: TRBV15
CDR3 length: 16
CDR3 protein: CATSREASGGLGEQYF
CDR3 DNA: TGTGCCACCAGCAGAGAGGCTAGCGGAGGGCTGGGCGAGCAGTACTTC

clone size: .
J gene: TRBJ2-1
D gene: TRBD1
V gene: TRBV4-1
CDR3 length: 14
CDR3 protein: CASSGTGGYNEQFF
CDR3 DNA: TGCGCCAGCAGCGGGACAGGAGGCTACAATGAGCAGTTCTTC

clone size: .
J gene: TRBJ2-7
D gene: TRBD1
V gene: TRBV28
CDR3 length: 14
CDR3 protein: CASSLGQSHYEQYF
CDR3 DNA: TGTGCCAGCAGTTTGGGACAGTCTCACTACGAGCAGTACTTC

clone size: once
J gene: TRBJ1-1
D gene: .
V gene: TRBV7-3
CDR3 length: 17
CDR3 protein: CASSPLGQVLRGTEAFF
CDR3 DNA: TGTGCCAGCAGCCCCCTTGGGCAGGTGCTGCGGGGGACTGAAGCTTTCTTT

clone size: .
J gene: TRBJ2-5
D gene: TRBD1
V gene: TRBV11-2
CDR3 length: 14
CDR3 protein: CASSWQGAGETQYF
CDR3 DNA: TGTGCCAGCAGCTGGCAGGGGGCGGGGGAGACCCAGTACTTC

clone size: .
J gene: TRBJ2-7
D gene: TRBD2
V gene: TRBV30
CDR3 length: 14
CDR3 protein: CALYSSGRAYEQYF
CDR3 DNA: TGTGCCTTATACTCTAGCGGGAGGGCCTACGAGCAGTACTTC

clone size: .
J gene: TRBJ2-7
D gene: .
V gene: TRBV28
CDR3 length: 13
CDR3 protein: CASSSRGPYEQYF
CDR3 DNA: TGTGCCAGCAGTTCCAGGGGACCCTACGAGCAGTACTTC

clone size: .
J gene: TRBJ2-2
D gene: .
V gene: TRBV28
CDR3 length: 14
CDR3 protein: CASNGPTLIGELFF
CDR3 DNA: TGTGCCAGCAATGGGCCTACCTTGATCGGGGAGCTGTTTTTT

clone size: .
J gene: TRBJ2-1
D gene: TRBD2
V gene: TRBV10-2
CDR3 length: 15
CDR3 protein: CASTKLAGGVNEQFF
CDR3 DNA: TGCGCCAGCACAAAATTAGCGGGAGGGGTCAATGAGCAGTTCTTC

clone size: .
J gene: TRBJ2-1
D gene: TRBD2
V gene: TRBV6-5
CDR3 length: 16
CDR3 protein: CASSYSIQRETNEQFF
CDR3 DNA: TGTGCCAGCAGTTACTCGATCCAGCGGGAGACTAATGAGCAGTTCTTC

clone size: .
J gene: TRBJ2-7
D gene: .
V gene: TRBV20-1
CDR3 length: 11
CDR3 protein: CSAALPGEQYF
CDR3 DNA: TGCAGTGCCGCCTTGCCCGGCGAGCAGTACTTC

clone size: .
J gene: TRBJ2-1
D gene: .
V gene: TRBV11-2
CDR3 length: 15
CDR3 protein: CASSLSAGPYNEQFF
CDR3 DNA: TGTGCCAGCAGCTTATCCGCGGGACCCTACAATGAGCAGTTCTTC

clone size: .
J gene: TRBJ1-4
D gene: TRBD1
V gene: TRBV5-1
CDR3 length: 16
CDR3 protein: CASPQPWGQYNEKLFF
CDR3 DNA: TGCGCCAGCCCCCAACCTTGGGGACAGTATAATGAAAAACTGTTTTTT

clone size: once
J gene: TRBJ1-1
D gene: .
V gene: TRBV7-9
CDR3 length: 11
CDR3 protein: CASSFDTEAFF
CDR3 DNA: TGTGCCAGCAGTTTCGACACTGAAGCTTTCTTT

clone size: .
J gene: TRBJ1-5
D gene: .
V gene: TRBV6-5
CDR3 length: 15
CDR3 protein: CASSYSGGVRQPQHF
CDR3 DNA: TGTGCCAGCAGTTACTCAGGGGGAGTTCGTCAGCCCCAGCATTTT

clone size: .
J gene: TRBJ1-5
D gene: TRBD1
V gene: TRBV2
CDR3 length: 15
CDR3 protein: CASTEQGHSNQPQHF
CDR3 DNA: TGTGCCAGCACCGAACAGGGGCATAGCAATCAGCCCCAGCATTTT

clone size: .
J gene: TRBJ2-5
D gene: .
V gene: TRBV18
CDR3 length: 12
CDR3 protein: CASSGEEETQYF
CDR3 DNA: TGTGCCAGCTCAGGAGAAGAAGAGACCCAGTACTTC

clone size: .
J gene: TRBJ1-4
D gene: .
V gene: TRBV6-6
CDR3 length: 15
CDR3 protein: CASTTLGGRREKLFF
CDR3 DNA: TGTGCCAGCACCACCCTGGGGGGGCGCCGGGAAAAACTGTTTTTT

clone size: .
J gene: TRBJ1-4
D gene: .
V gene: TRBV30
CDR3 length: 19
CDR3 protein: CAWSGRGPSHRGVNEKLFF
CDR3 DNA: TGTGCCTGGAGTGGTCGGGGCCCAAGCCACCGAGGGGTAAATGAAAAACTGTTTTTT

clone size: .
J gene: TRBJ1-6
D gene: .
V gene: TRBV6-1
CDR3 length: 15
CDR3 protein: CASSPDNAYNSPLHF
CDR3 DNA: TGTGCCAGCAGTCCGGACAACGCCTATAATTCACCCCTCCACTTT

clone size: .
J gene: TRBJ1-3
D gene: .
V gene: TRBV10-3
CDR3 length: 16
CDR3 protein: CAISDVQVPRADTIYF
CDR3 DNA: TGTGCCATCAGTGATGTACAGGTCCCTCGGGCGGACACCATATATTTT

clone size: .
J gene: TRBJ2-7
D gene: .
V gene: TRBV7-6
CDR3 length: 13
CDR3 protein: CASSLVFLDEQYF
CDR3 DNA: TGTGCCAGCAGCTTAGTCTTTCTGGACGAGCAGTACTTC

clone size: .
J gene: TRBJ2-7
D gene: TRBD2
V gene: TRBV5-1
CDR3 length: 13
CDR3 protein: CASSTGTSSEQYF
CDR3 DNA: TGCGCCAGCAGTACCGGGACTAGTAGCGAGCAGTACTTC

clone size: .
J gene: TRBJ2-5
D gene: .
V gene: TRBV25-1
CDR3 length: 14
CDR3 protein: CASSDEVGFGTQYF
CDR3 DNA: TGTGCCAGCAGTGATGAAGTGGGGTTCGGGACCCAGTACTTC

clone size: .
J gene: TRBJ2-6
D gene: .
V gene: TRBV6-1
CDR3 length: 17
CDR3 protein: CASSEAFGSSGANVLTF
CDR3 DNA: TGTGCCAGCAGTGAAGCGTTCGGAAGCTCTGGGGCCAACGTCCTGACTTTC

clone size: once
J gene: TRBJ1-4
D gene: TRBD1
V gene: TRBV28
CDR3 length: 16
CDR3 protein: CASRQNDQGGAEKLFF
CDR3 DNA: TGTGCCAGCAGACAAAATGACCAGGGGGGGGCTGAAAAACTGTTTTTT

clone size: .
J gene: TRBJ1-4
D gene: TRBD1
V gene: TRBV5-1
CDR3 length: 12
CDR3 protein: CASSQGGEKLFF
CDR3 DNA: TGCGCCAGCAGCCAGGGGGGAGAAAAACTGTTTTTT

clone size: .
J gene: TRBJ2-1
D gene: TRBD1
V gene: TRBV7-9
CDR3 length: 15
CDR3 protein: CASSQDRGQFNEQFF
CDR3 DNA: TGTGCCAGCAGCCAAGACAGGGGGCAATTCAATGAGCAGTTCTTC

clone size: .
J gene: TRBJ2-7
D gene: .
V gene: TRBV6-6
CDR3 length: 14
CDR3 protein: CASSYGGHDYEQYF
CDR3 DNA: TGTGCCAGCAGTTACGGGGGACATGACTACGAGCAGTACTTC

clone size: .
J gene: TRBJ1-5
D gene: .
V gene: TRBV19
CDR3 length: 13
CDR3 protein: CASSTWTGEPQHF
CDR3 DNA: TGTGCCAGTAGTACCTGGACCGGGGAGCCCCAGCATTTT